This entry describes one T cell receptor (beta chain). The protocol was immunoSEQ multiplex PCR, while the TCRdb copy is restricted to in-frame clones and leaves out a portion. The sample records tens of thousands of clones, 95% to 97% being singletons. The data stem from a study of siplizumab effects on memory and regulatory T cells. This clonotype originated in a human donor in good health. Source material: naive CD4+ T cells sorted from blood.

The CDR3 loop is CASSLGRSTEQYF. The CDR3 DNA sequence: TGTGCCAGCAGCTTGGGCCGCAGTACCGAGCAGTACTTC. This chain connects TRBV5-6 to TRBJ2-7, with D unclear. Germline CDR1 reads SGHDT; CDR2 reads YYEEEE. The germline V and J ends were trimmed by 0 bases and 6 bases, with 10 bases remaining between them. The CDR3 has 13 residues. The full variable domain, in which reference TRBV5-6 and TRBJ2-7 provide the parts outside the CDR3, is DAGVTQSPTHLIKTRGQQVTLRCSPKSGHDTVSWYQQALGQGPQFIFQYYEEEERQRGNFPDRFSGHQFPNYSSELNVNALLLGDSALYLCASSLGRSTEQYFGPGTRLTVT.